Here is one T cell receptor (beta chain) with its context. The length of the CDR3 is 16 residues. V was cut by 0 bases and J by 0 bases, with 12 bases left in between. CDR1 is LGHNA, CDR2 YSLEER, per germline. Repertoires were generated with immunoSEQ multiplex PCR, while TCRdb's copy carries only in-frame clones and drops some. The sample has roughly 150,000 clones; roughly 91% are singletons. This sample stems from a study of cytomegalovirus exposure and HLA in healthy donors. The material sequenced was PBMCs. V is TRBV4-3 and J is TRBJ2-7; weak D call: TRBD1 (6 bases). This TCR was sampled from a woman under 30 in good health and CMV-seropositive. CDR3 nucleotide sequence: TGCGCCAGCAGCCAAGAGGCCCGGACAGTCTCCTACGAGCAGTACTTC. It yields the protein CASSQEARTVSYEQYF.